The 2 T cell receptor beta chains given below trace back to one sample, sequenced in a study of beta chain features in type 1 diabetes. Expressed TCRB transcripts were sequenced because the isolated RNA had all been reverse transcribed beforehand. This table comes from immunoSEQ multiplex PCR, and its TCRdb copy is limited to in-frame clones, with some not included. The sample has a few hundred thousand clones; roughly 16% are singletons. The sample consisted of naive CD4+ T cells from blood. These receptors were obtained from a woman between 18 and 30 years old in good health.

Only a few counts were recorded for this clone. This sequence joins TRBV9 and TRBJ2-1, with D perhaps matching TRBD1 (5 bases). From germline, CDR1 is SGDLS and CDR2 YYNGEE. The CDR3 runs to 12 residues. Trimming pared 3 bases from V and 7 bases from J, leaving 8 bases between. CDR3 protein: CASSEGRNEQFF. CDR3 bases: TGTGCCAGCAGCGAGGGGCGGAATGAGCAGTTCTTC.

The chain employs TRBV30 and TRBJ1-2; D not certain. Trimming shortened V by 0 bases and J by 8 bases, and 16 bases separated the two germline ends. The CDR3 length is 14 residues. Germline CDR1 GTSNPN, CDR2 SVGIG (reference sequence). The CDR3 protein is CAWSVGEVSAGYTF. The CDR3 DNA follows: TGTGCCTGGAGTGTGGGTGAGGTTAGCGCCGGCTACACCTTC.